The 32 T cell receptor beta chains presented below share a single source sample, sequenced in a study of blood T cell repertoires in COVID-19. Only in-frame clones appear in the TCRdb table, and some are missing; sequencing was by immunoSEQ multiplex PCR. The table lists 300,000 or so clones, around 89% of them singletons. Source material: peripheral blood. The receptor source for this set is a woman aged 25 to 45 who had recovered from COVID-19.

The CDR3: CSATRGEAFF. CDR3 in DNA: TGCAGTGCTACAAGGGGTGAAGCTTTCTTT. V usage is TRBV20-1 and J usage is TRBJ1-1; tentatively, D is TRBD1 (5 bases). The CDR3 is 10 residues long. The V end was cut by 4 bases, the J end by 7 bases, with 7 bases between. Germline V gene lookup returns CDR1 DFQATT and CDR2 SNEGSKA (reference sequence).

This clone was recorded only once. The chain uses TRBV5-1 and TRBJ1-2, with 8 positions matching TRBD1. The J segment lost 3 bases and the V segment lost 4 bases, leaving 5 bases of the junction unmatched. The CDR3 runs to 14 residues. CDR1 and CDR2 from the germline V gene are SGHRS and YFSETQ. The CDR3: CASSAPTGDYGYTF. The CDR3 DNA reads TGCGCCAGCAGCGCCCCGACAGGGGACTATGGCTACACCTTC.

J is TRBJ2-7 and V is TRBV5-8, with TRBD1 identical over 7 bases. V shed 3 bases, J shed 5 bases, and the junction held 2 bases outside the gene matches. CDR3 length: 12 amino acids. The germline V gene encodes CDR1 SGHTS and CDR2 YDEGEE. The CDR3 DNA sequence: TGTGCCAGCAGCTATCAGGGGGACGAGCAGTACTTC. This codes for CASSYQGDEQYF.

DNA for the CDR3: TGTGCCAGCAGCTTAGGCAGGAACACCGGGGAGCTGTTTTTT. Its translation is CASSLGRNTGELFF. The chain combines TRBV7-3 with TRBJ2-2, with no clear D. Trimming shortened V by 2 bases and J by 1 base, and 5 bases separated the two germline ends. The CDR3 has 14 amino acids. Germline V gene sequence: CDR1 SGHTA, CDR2 FQGTGA. The full variable domain, in which reference TRBV7-3 and TRBJ2-2 provide the parts outside the CDR3, is GAGVSQTPSNKVTEKGKYVELRCDPISGHTALYWYRQSLGQGPEFLIYFQGTGAADDSGLPNDRFFAVRPEGSVSTLKIQRTERGDSAVYLCASSLGRNTGELFFGEGSRLTVL.

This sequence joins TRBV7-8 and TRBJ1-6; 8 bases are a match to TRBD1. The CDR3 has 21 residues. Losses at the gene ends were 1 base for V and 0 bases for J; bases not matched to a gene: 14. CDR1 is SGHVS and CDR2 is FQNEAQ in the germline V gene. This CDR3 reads CASSLEPLAGGIGSYNSPLHF. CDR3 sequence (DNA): TGTGCCAGCAGCTTAGAACCTTTGGCAGGGGGCATCGGCTCCTATAATTCACCCCTCCACTTT. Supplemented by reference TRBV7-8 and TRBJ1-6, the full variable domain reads GAGVSQSPRYKVAKRGQDVALRCDPISGHVSLFWYQQALGQGPEFLTYFQNEAQLDKSGLPSDRFFAERPEGSVSTLKIQRTQQEDSAVYLCASSLEPLAGGIGSYNSPLHFGNGTRLTVT.

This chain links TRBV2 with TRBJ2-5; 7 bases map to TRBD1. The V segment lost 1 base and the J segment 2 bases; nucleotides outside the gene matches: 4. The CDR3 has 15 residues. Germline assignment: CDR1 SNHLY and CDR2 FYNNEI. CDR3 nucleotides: TGTGCCAGCAGTGAAGAGGGGACAGCACAAGAGACCCAGTACTTC. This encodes CASSEEGTAQETQYF.

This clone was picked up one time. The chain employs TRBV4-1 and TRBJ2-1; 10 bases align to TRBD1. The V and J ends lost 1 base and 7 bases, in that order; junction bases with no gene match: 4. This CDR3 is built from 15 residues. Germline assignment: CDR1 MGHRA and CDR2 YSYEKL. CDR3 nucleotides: TGCGCCAGCAGCCAAGCCTCGGGACAGGGGAATGAGCAGTTCTTC. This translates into CASSQASGQGNEQFF.

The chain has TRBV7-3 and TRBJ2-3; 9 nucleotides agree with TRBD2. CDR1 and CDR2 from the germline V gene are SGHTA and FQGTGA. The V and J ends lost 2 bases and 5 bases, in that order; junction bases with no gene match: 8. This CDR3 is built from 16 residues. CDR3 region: CASSLLAGGHGDTQYF. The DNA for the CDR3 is TGTGCCAGCAGCTTATTGGCGGGGGGGCACGGAGATACGCAGTATTTT.

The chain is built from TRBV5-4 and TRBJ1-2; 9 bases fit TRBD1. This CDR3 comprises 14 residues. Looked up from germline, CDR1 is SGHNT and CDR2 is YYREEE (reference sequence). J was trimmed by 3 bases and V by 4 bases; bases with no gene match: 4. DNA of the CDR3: TGTGCCAGCAGCCCATGGACAGGGGACTATGGCTACACCTTC. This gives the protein CASSPWTGDYGYTF.

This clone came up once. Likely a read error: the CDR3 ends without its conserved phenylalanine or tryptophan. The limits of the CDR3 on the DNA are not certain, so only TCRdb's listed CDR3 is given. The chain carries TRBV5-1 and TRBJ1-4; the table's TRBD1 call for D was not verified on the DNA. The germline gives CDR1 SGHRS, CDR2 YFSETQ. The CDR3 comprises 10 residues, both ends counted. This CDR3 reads CASSLGQGED.

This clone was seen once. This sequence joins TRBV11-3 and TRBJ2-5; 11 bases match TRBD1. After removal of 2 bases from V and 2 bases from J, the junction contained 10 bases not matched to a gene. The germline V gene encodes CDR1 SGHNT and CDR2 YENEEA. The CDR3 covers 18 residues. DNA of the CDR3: TGTGCCAGCAGCTTATCGAAGGACAGGGGGCCCCCACAAGAGACCCAGTACTTC. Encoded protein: CASSLSKDRGPPQETQYF.

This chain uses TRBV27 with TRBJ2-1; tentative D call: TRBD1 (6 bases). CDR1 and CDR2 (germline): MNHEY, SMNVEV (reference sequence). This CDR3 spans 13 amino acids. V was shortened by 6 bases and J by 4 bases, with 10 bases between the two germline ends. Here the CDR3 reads CASRTDRYNEQFF. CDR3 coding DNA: TGTGCCAGCAGGACCGACAGGTACAATGAGCAGTTCTTC.

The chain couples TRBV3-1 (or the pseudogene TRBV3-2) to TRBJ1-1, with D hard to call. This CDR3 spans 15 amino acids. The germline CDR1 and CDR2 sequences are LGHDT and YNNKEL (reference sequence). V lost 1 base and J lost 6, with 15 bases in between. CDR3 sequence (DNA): TGTGCCAGCAGCCAAGTGGCCCTGGAGAGACCTGAAGCTTTCTTT. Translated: CASSQVALERPEAFF.

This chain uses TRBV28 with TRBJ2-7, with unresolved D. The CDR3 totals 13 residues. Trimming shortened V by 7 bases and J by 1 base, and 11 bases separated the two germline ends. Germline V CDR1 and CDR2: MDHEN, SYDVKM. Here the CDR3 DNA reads TGTGCCAGCACCAGGTTCTCATCCTACGAGCAGTACTTC. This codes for CASTRFSSYEQYF. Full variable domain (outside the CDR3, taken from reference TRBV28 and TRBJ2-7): DVKVTQSSRYLVKRTGEKVFLECVQDMDHENMFWYRQDPGLGLRLIYFSYDVKMKEKGDIPEGYSVSREKKERFSLILESASTNQTSMYLCASTRFSSYEQYFGPGTRLTVT.

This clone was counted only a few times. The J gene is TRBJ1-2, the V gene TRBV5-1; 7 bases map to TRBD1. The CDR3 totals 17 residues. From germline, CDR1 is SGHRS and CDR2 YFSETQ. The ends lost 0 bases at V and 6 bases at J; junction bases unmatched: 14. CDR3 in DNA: TGCGCCAGCAGCTTGGGACTGCCCCGGGACAGCCAAGATGGCTACACCTTC. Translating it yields CASSLGLPRDSQDGYTF.

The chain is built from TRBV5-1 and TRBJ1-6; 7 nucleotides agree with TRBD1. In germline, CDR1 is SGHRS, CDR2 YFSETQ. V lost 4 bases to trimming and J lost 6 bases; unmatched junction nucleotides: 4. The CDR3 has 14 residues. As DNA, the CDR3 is TGCGCCAGCAGCCCCACAGGGGTTAATTCACCCCTCCACTTT. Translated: CASSPTGVNSPLHF.

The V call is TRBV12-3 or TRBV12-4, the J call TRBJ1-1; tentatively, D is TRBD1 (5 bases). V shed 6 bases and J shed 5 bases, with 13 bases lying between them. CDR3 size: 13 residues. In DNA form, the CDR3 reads TGTGCCAGCAGCCCGCAGGGTCTGACTGAAGCTTTCTTT. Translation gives CASSPQGLTEAFF.

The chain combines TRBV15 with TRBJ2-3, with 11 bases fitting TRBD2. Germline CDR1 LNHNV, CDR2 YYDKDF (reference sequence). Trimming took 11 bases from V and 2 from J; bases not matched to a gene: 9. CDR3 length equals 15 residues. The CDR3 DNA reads TGTGCCTCTTCTAGCGGGGGGAAACTCACAGATACGCAGTATTTT. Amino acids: CASSSGGKLTDTQYF.

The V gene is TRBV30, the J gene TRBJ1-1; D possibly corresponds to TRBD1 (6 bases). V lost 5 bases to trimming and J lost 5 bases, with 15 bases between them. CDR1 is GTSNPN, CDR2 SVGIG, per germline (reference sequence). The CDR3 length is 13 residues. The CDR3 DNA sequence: TGTGCCTGGTGGGACAAAGCGGGGACTGAAGCTTTCTTT. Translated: CAWWDKAGTEAFF.

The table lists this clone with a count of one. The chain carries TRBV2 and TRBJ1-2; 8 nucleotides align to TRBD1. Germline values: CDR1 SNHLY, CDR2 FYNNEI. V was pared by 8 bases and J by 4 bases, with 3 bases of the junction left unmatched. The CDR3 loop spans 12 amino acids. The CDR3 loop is CASVDRAYGYTF. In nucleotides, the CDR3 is TGTGCCAGCGTGGACAGGGCCTATGGCTACACCTTC.

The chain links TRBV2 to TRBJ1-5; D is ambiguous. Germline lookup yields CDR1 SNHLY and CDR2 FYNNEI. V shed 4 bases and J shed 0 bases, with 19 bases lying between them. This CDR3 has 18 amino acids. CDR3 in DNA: TGTGCCAGCAGTGCTTCTGGTTTTCGTCCCTATAGCAATCAGCCCCAGCATTTT. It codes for CASSASGFRPYSNQPQHF.

This chain's CDR3 is CASSQEKRGGLVHEQFF. In DNA form, the CDR3 reads TGTGCCAGCAGCCAAGAGAAGCGGGGGGGCCTCGTGCATGAGCAGTTCTTC. The rearrangement uses TRBV14 and TRBJ2-1; 10 bases match TRBD2. Trimming at V came to 0 bases and at J to 8 bases, leaving 10 bases not matched to a gene. This CDR3 has 17 residues. Germline V gives CDR1 SGHDN, CDR2 FVKESK.

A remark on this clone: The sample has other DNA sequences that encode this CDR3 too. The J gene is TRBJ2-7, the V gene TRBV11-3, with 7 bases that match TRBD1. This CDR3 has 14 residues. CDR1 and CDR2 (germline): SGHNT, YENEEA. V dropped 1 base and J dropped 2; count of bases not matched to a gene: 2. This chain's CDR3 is CASSLGQGTYEQYF. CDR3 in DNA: TGTGCCAGCAGCTTAGGACAGGGTACCTACGAGCAGTACTTC.

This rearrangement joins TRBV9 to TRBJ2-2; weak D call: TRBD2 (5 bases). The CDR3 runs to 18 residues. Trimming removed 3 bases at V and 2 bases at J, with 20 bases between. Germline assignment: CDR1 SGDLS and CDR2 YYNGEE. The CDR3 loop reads CASSEPGSSPRNTGELFF. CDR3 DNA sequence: TGTGCCAGCAGCGAACCGGGATCATCCCCGAGAAACACCGGGGAGCTGTTTTTT.

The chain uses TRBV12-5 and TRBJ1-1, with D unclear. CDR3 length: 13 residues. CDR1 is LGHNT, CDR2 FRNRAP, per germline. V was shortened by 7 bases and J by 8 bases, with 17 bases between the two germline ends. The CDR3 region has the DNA TGTGCTAGTGCCCCCCGGGGAGGAGCCGAAGCTTTCTTT. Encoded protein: CASAPRGGAEAFF.

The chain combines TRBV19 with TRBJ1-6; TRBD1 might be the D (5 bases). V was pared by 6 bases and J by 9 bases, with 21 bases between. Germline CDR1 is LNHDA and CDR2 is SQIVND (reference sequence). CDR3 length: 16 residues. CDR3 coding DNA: TGTGCCAGTAGCGCCTCCGGGGGGGGTCTAAGTTCACCCCTCCACTTT. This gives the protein CASSASGGGLSSPLHF.

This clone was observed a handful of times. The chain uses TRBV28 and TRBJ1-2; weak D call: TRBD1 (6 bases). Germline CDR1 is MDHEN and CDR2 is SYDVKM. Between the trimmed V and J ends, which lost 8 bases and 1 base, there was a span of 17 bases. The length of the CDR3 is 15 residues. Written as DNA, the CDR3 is TGTGCCAGCGACTCCGGGACAAACCTTAACTATGGCTACACCTTC. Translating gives CASDSGTNLNYGYTF.

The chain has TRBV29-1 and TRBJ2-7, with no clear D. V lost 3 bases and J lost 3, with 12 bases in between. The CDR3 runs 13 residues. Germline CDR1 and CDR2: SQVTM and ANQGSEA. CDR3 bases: TGCAGCGTTGAGATTCCGGGTGGCTACGAGCAGTACTTC. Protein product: CSVEIPGGYEQYF.

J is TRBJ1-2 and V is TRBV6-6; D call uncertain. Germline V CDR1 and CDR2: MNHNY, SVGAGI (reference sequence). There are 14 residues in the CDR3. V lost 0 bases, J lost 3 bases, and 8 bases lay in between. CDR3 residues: CASSYSLGDYGYTF. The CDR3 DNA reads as TGTGCCAGCAGTTACTCTCTTGGAGACTATGGCTACACCTTC.

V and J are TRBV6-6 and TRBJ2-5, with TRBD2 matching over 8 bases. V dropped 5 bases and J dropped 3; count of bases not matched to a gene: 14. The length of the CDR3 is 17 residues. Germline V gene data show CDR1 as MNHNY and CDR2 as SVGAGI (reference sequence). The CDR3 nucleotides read TGTGCCAGCAGTCCTCCCCGACTAGCGCGGGGGGAAGAGACCCAGTACTTC. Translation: CASSPPRLARGEETQYF.

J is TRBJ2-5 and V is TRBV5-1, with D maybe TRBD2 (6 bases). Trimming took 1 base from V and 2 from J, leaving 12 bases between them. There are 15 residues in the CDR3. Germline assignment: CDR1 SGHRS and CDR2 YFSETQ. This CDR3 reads CASSLRGSPQETQYF. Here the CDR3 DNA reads TGCGCCAGCAGCTTGCGGGGGAGTCCTCAAGAGACCCAGTACTTC.

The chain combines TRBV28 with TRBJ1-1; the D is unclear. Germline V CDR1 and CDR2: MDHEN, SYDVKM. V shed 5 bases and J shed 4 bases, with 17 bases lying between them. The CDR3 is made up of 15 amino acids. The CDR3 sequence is CASSAPGPGSTEAFF. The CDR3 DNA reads TGTGCCAGCAGTGCCCCGGGTCCTGGGAGCACTGAAGCTTTCTTT.